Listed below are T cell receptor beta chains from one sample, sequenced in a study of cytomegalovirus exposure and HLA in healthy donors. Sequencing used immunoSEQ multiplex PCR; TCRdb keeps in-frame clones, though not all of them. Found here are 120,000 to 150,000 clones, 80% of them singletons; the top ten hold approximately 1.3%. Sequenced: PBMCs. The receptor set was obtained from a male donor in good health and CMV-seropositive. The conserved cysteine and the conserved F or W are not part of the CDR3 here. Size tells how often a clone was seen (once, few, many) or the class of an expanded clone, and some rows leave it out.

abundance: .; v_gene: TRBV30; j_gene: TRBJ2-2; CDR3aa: AWSDPDRTTGELF
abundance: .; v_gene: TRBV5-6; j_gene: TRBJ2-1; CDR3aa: ASSLSSGAPPYNEQF
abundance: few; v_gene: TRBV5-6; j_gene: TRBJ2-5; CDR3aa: ASSTQRGQGETQY
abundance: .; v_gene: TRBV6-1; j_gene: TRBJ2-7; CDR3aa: ASIGDRSYEQY
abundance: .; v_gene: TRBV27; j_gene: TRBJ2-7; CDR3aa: ASSLKQAYEQY
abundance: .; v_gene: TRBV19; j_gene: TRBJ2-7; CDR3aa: ASSMASGVYEQY
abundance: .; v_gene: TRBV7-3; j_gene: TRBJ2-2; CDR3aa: ASSLRGADGELF
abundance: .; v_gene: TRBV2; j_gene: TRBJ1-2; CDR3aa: ASREGQGNYGYT
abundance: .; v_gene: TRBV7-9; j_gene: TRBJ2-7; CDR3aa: SSSSGTGGYEQY
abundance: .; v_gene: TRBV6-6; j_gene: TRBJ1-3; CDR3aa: ASDRTADSGNTIY
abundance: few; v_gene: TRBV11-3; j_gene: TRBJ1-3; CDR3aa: ASSLWLGPGNTIY
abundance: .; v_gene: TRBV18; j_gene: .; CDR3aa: ASSQVWQGGHEQY
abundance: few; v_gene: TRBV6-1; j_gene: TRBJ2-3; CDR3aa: ASSGGGAPDTQY
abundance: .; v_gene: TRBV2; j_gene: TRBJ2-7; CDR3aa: ASSPLTGSYEQY
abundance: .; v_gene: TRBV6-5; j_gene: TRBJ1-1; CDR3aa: ASSFRGGAF
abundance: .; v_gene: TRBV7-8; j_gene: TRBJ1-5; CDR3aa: ASSSRQGVSNQPQH
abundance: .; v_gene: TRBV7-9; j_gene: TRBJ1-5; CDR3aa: ASSPQGGNQPQH
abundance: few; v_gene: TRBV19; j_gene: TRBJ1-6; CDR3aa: ASTDRLKRPDSPLH
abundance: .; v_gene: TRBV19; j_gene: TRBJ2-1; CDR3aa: ASNHGAGNEQF
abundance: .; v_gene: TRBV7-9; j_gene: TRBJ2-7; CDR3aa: SSSRPTSRVYEQY
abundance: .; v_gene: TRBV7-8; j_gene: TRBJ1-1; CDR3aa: ASSLEGLNEAF
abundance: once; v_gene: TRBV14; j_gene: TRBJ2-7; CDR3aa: ASSQPTGDKGEQY
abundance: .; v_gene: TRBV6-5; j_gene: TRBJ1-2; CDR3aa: ASTRGEGYT
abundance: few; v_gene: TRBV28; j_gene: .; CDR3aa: ASNTRGGVHEQY
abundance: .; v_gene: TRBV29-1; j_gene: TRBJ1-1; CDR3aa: SVLRGEAF
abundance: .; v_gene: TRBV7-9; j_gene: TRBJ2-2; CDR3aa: ASSLGNRAGELF
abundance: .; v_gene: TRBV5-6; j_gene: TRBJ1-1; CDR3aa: ASSLAGRGFDTEAF
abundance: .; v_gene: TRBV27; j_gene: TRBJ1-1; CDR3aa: ASSPLQGRVTEAF
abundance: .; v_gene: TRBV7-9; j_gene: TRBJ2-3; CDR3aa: ASSLGLAGGSYTDTQY
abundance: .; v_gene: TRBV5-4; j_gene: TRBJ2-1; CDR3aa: ASSLRLAGYNEQF
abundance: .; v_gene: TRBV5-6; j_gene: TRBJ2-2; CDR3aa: ASSLTYRGEGTGELF
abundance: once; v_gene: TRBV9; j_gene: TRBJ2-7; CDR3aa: ASSVTVRGLLSSYEQY
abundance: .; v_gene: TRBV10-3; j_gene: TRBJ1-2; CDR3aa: AISEQGAGVYGYT
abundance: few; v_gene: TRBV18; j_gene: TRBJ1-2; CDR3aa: ASSTDRDVGGYT
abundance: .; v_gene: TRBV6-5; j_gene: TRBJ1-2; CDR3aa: ASRTRTGGYYGYT
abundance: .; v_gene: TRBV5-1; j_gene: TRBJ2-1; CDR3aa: ASSFQSEDEQF
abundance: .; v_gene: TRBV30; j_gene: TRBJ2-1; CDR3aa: AWSLSSYNEQF
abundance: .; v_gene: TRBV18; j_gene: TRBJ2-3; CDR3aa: ASSETSGGADTQY
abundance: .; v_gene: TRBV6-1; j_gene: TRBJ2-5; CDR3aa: ASSEVTGGPSEQY
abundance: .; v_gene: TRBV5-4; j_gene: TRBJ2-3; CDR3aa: ASSPRGTSGRAADTQY
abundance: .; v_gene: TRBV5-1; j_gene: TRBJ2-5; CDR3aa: ASSSSRRREETQY
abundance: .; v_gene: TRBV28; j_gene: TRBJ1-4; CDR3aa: ASSPTLDWVNEKLF
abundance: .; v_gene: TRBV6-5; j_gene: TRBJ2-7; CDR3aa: ASSYSADYEQY
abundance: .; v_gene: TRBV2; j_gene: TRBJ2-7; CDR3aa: ASSGPLAAYEQY
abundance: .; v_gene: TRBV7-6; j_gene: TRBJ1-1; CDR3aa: ASSQRDRGIEAF
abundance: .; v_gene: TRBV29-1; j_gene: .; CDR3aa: SVYAATAYEQY
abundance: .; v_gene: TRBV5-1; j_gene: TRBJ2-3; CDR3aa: ASSLVSGVSTDTQY
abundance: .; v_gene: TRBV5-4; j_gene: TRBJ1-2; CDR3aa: ASSLGPRGVGYT
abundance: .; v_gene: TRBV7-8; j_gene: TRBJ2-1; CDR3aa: ASSPSGLALYNEQF
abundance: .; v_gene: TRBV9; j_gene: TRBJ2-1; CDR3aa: ASSVSRTSGRVNEQF
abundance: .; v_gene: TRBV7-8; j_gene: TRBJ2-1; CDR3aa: ASSYRDSSYNEQF
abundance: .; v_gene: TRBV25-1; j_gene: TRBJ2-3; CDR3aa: ASSEGSGGPTDTQY
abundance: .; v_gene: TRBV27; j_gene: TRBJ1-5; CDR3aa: ASSLSGNQPQH
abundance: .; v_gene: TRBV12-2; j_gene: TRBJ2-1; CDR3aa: ASRTVWDSPYNEQF
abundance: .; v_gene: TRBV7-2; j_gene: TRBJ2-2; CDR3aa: ASSSRLAGTGELF
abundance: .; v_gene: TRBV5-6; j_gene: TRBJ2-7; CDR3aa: ASSLEPRLGEQY
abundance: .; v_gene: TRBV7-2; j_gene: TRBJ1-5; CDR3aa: ASSFEQGVNQPQH
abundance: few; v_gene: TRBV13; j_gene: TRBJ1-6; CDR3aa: ASSVQVNSSPLH
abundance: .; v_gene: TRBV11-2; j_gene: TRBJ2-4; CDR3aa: ASSDLGQTKNIQY